Listed below are T cell receptor beta chains from one sample, sequenced in a study of cytomegalovirus exposure and HLA in healthy donors. The repertoire was sequenced with immunoSEQ multiplex PCR; TCRdb's copy has only in-frame clones and lacks some. The sample lists around 130,000 clones; about 90% were seen once. The material sequenced was PBMCs. These receptors came from a man younger than 40 in good health and CMV-seronegative. Each CDR3 is given with its conserved first and last residue. The D gene is left open where the match is weak.

TRBV7-6,TRBD2,TRBJ2-7,TGTGCCAGCAGCCCCCCCGGGGGGAGGTACGAGCAGTACTTC,CASSPPGGRYEQYF
TRBV27,TRBD2,TRBJ2-1,TGTGCCAGCAGTTGGGATAGCGGGGGGTTAGCCTACAATGAGCAGTTCTTC,CASSWDSGGLAYNEQFF
TRBV7-8,.,TRBJ2-1,TGTGCCAGCAGCCCCGACGTCGCAGGGTACAATGAGCAGTTCTTC,CASSPDVAGYNEQFF
TRBV6-5,.,TRBJ2-7,TGTGCCAGCACTAATGGGGGGTCGTGGTACGAGCAGTACTTC,CASTNGGSWYEQYF
TRBV27,TRBD1,TRBJ2-7,TGTGCCAGCAGTTCAACCGGGACAGGGGCGGGCGAGCAGTACTTC,CASSSTGTGAGEQYF
TRBV25-1,TRBD1,TRBJ2-2,TGTGCCAGCAGTGAATTAGGGACAGTACAGACCGGGGAGCTGTTTTTT,CASSELGTVQTGELFF
TRBV10-3,TRBD2,TRBJ2-7,TGTGCCATCAGTGCGGGGGGGCTATACGAGCAGTACTTC,CAISAGGLYEQYF
TRBV7-9,TRBD1,TRBJ2-7,TGTGCCAGCAGCGCCCGGGACAGTACCTACGAGCAGTACTTC,CASSARDSTYEQYF
TRBV10-3,TRBD1,TRBJ2-3,TGTGCCATCAGTGACATAGGAAAGGGGGCGCCGGTTCTAGATACGCAGTATTTT,CAISDIGKGAPVLDTQYF
TRBV23-1,.,TRBJ1-2,TGCGCCAGCAGTCGGCGGACACCCTTCTATGGCTACACCTTC,CASSRRTPFYGYTF
TRBV7-9,.,TRBJ1-1,TGTGCCAGCAGCTTCTGGGCAGGCACTGAAGCTTTCTTT,CASSFWAGTEAFF
TRBV4-3,.,TRBJ2-5,TGCGCCAGCAGCCAAGCCCAAGACGCCAGGTCCTTTCGGGGAGAGACCCAGTACTTC,CASSQAQDARSFRGETQYF
TRBV19,TRBD1,TRBJ2-3,TGTGCCAGTAGTATGAGGTGGGACAGGGGGGCAGATACGCAGTATTTT,CASSMRWDRGADTQYF